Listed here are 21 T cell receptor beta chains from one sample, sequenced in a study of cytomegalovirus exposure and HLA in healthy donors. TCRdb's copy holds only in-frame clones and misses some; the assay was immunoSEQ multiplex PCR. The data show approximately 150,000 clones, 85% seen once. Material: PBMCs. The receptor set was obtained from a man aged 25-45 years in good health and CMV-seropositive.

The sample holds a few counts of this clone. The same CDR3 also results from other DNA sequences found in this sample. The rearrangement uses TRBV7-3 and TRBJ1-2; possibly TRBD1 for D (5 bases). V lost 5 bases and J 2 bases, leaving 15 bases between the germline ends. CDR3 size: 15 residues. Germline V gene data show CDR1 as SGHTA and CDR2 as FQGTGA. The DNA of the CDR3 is TGTGCCAGCAGCCTACGGGGCGGAGGGAACTATGGCTACACCTTC. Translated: CASSLRGGGNYGYTF.

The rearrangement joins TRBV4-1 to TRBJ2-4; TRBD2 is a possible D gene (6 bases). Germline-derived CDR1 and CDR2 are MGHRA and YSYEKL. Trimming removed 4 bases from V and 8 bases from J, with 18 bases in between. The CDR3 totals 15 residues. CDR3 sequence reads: CASSPWRGTGDIQYF. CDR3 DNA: TGCGCCAGCAGCCCTTGGCGTGGGACGGGGGACATTCAGTACTTC.

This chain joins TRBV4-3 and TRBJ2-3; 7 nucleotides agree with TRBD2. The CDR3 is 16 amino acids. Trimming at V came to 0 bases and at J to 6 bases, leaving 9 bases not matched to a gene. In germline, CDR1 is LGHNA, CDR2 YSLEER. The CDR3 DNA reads TGCGCCAGCAGCCAAGAACTCCGGGGGGTAGAGGATACGCAGTATTTT. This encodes CASSQELRGVEDTQYF.

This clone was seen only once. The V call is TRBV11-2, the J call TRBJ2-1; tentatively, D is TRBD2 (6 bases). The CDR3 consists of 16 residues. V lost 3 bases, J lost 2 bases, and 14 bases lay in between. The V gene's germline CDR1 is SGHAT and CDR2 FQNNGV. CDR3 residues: CASSFDRGMAYNEQFF. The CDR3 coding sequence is TGTGCCAGCAGCTTCGATCGGGGGATGGCCTACAATGAGCAGTTCTTC.

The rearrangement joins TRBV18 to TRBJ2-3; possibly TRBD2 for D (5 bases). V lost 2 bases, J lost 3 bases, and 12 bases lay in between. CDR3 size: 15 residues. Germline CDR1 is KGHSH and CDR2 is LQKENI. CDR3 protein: CASSPVEDSTDTQYF. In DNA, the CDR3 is TGTGCCAGCTCACCAGTGGAGGACTCTACAGATACGCAGTATTTT.

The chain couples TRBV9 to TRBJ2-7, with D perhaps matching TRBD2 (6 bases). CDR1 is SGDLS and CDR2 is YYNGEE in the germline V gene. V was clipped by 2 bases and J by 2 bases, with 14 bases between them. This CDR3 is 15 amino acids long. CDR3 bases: TGTGCCAGCAGCGTGGGTAGGGGAGGACCCTACGAGCAGTACTTC. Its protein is CASSVGRGGPYEQYF.

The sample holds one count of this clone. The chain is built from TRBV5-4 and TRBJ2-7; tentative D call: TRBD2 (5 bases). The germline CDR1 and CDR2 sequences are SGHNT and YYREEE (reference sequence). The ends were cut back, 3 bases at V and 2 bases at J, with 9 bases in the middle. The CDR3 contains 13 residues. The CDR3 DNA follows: TGTGCCAGCAGCTCGGACTGGACCTACGAGCAGTACTTC. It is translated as CASSSDWTYEQYF. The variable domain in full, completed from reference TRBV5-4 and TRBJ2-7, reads ETGVTQSPTHLIKTRGQQVTLRCSSQSGHNTVSWYQQALGQGPQFIFQYYREEENGRGNFPPRFSGLQFPNYSSELNVNALELDDSALYLCASSSDWTYEQYFGPGTRLTVT.

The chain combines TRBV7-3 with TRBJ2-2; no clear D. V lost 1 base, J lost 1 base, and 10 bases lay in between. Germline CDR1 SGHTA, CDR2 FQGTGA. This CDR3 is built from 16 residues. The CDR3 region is CASSLMGQVNTGELFF. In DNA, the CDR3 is TGTGCCAGCAGCTTAATGGGTCAGGTGAACACCGGGGAGCTGTTTTTT. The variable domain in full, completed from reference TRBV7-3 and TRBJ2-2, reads GAGVSQTPSNKVTEKGKYVELRCDPISGHTALYWYRQSLGQGPEFLIYFQGTGAADDSGLPNDRFFAVRPEGSVSTLKIQRTERGDSAVYLCASSLMGQVNTGELFFGEGSRLTVL.

The DNA for the CDR3 is TGTGCCAGCAGCGCATCTTCCTCTGGGCTGACTGAAGCTTTCTTT. Residues: CASSASSSGLTEAFF. The chain has TRBV9 and TRBJ1-1; D unresolved. Germline lookup yields CDR1 SGDLS and CDR2 YYNGEE. The CDR3 totals 15 residues. Trimming pared 3 bases from V and 5 bases from J, leaving 17 bases between.

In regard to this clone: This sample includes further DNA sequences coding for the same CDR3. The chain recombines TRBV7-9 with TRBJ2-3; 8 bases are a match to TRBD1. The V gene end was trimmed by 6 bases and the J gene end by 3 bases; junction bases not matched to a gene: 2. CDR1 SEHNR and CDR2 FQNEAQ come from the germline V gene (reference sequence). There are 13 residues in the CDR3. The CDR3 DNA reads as TGTGCCAGCAGTCGGACAGGGACAGATACGCAGTATTTT. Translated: CASSRTGTDTQYF.

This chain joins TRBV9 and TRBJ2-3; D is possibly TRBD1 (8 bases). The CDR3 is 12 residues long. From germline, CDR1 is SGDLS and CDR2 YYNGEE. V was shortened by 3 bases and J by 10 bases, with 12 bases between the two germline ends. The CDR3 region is CASSGQGRAQYF. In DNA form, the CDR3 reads TGTGCCAGCAGCGGACAGGGGAGGGCGCAGTATTTT.

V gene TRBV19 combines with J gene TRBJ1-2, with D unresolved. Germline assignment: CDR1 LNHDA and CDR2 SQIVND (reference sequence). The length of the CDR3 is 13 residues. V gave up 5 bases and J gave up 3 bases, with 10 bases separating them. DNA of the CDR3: TGTGCCAGTAGTCTGACTCTAGACTATGGCTACACCTTC. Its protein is CASSLTLDYGYTF. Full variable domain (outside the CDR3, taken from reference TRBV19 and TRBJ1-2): DGGITQSPKYLFRKEGQNVTLSCEQNLNHDAMYWYRQDPGQGLRLIYYSQIVNDFQKGDIAEGYSVSREKKESFPLTVTSAQKNPTAFYLCASSLTLDYGYTFGSGTRLTVV.

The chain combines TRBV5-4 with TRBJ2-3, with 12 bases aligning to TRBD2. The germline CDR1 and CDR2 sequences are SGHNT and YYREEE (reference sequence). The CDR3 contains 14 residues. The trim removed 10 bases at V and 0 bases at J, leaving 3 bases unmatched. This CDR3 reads CACGTSGSTDTQYF. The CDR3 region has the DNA TGTGCCTGCGGGACTAGCGGGAGCACAGATACGCAGTATTTT.

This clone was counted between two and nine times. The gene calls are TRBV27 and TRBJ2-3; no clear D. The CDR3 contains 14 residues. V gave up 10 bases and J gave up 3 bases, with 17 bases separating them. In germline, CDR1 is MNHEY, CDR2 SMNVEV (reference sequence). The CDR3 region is CATLSSAKTDTQYF. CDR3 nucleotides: TGTGCCACCCTGAGCTCTGCTAAGACAGATACGCAGTATTTT.

The CDR3 here is CASSFRGRGSQETQYF. The CDR3 DNA reads TGCGCCAGCAGCTTCCGTGGTAGGGGGAGCCAAGAGACCCAGTACTTC. The chain has TRBV5-1 and TRBJ2-5, with a weak D call TRBD1 (6 bases). This CDR3 is 16 amino acids long. Germline V gene sequence: CDR1 SGHRS, CDR2 YFSETQ. V was trimmed by 2 bases and J by 1 base, leaving 15 bases between them.

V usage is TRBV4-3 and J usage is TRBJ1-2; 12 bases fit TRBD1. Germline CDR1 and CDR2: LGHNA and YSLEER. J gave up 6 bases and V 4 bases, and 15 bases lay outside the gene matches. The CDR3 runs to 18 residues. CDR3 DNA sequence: TGCGCCAGCAGCCTATTAAACTCAAACCGGGACAGGGGGCATGGCTACACCTTC. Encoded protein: CASSLLNSNRDRGHGYTF.

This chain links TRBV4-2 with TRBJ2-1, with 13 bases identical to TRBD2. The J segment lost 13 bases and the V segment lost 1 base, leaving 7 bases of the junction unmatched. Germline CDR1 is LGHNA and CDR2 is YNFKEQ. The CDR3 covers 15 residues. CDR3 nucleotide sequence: TGTGCCAGCAGCCAAGGTGAACTAGCGGGGGGGCCCCAGTTCTTC. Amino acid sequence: CASSQGELAGGPQFF.

The CDR3 is CASSGQHGTDTQYF. In DNA, the CDR3 is TGTGCCAGCAGCGGACAACATGGCACAGATACGCAGTATTTT. This rearrangement joins TRBV7-2 to TRBJ2-3; a weak D match, TRBD1 (5 bases). The CDR3 loop spans 14 amino acids. V was shortened by 5 bases and J by 1 base, with 10 bases between the two germline ends. Looked up from germline, CDR1 is SGHTA and CDR2 is FQGNSA.

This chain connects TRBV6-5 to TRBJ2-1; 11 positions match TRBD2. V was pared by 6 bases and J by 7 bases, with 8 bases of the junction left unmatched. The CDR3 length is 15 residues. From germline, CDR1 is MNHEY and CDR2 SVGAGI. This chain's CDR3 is CASRISGGALNEQFF. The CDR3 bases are TGTGCCAGCAGGATTAGCGGGGGGGCTTTGAATGAGCAGTTCTTC.

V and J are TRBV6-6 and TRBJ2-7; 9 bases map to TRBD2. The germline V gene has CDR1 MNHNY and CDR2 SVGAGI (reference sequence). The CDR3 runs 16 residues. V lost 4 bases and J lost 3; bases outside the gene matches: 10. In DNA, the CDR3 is TGTGCCAGCAGTTGGGGGGCTAGCGGGGAGAACTACGAGCAGTACTTC. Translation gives CASSWGASGENYEQYF.

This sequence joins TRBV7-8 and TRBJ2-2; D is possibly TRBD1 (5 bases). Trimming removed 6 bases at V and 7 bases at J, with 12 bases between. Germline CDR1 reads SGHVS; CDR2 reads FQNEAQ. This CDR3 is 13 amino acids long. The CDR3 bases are TGTGCCAGCAGTTTGACAGTTCACGGGGAGCTGTTTTTT. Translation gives CASSLTVHGELFF.